The present T cell receptor beta chain was sequenced within a study of breast tumors, draining lymph nodes, adjacent tissues. The V end lost 4 bases, the J end lost 5 bases, and 21 bases lay between the germline ends. This CDR3 spans 17 amino acids. Germline-derived CDR1 and CDR2 are SGHNT and YENEEA. Whole-study findings and limits: Tumor T cell lymph node origin was a supported hypothesis, not proven. The data were judged consistent with most tumor T cells coming from lymph node and expanding in tumor. Tumor TCR diversity was below lymph nodes but above nontumor tissue. Luminal-like breast cancer showed significantly greater tumor-nontumor repertoire similarity than basal-like breast cancer did.

The lymph nodes were axillary draining lymph nodes from breast cancer patients. A note on this clonotype: Its target is unknown. A read error is likely, as this CDR3 ends without the conserved phenylalanine or tryptophan.

MiXCR was run by TCRdb on the multiplex PCR reads, yielding one entry per CDR3 protein. This sample has roughly 100,000 distinct CDR3 sequences, with less than 40% found just once. This receptor was taken from a female donor with breast cancer. Some clones in this sample may be carry-over from other donors' samples. Sequencing used axillary lymph node tissue. J is TRBJ2-1 and V is TRBV11-3; D possibly matches TRBD1 or TRBD2 (7 bases each). The CDR3 DNA sequence: TGTGCCAGCAGCTCACGGCAGGGGGAGGGGTTGGACAATGAGCAGTTCCTC. As protein: CASSSRQGEGLDNEQFL.